The entry below describes one TCR beta chain. The data were taken from a study of blood T cell repertoires in COVID-19. Study details: Samples taken during acute and convalescent COVID-19 were collected in the United States, Italy and Spain. In each case, the material was cDNA or gDNA derived from T cells, B-cell-depleted T cells, or PBMCs.

In assigning cohorts, the study relied on participant-reported clinical history. Recovered status in Cohort 3 required two negative PCRs, clearance, or symptom resolution. The J segment lost 4 bases and the V segment lost 5 bases, leaving 7 bases of the junction unmatched. Germline V lookup: CDR1 SGHTA, CDR2 FQGNSA. This CDR3 is built from 15 residues. Profiled with immunoSEQ multiplex PCR; TCRdb holds only in-frame clones, not every one. This repertoire shows around 230,000 clones, 81% found once; its top ten account for nearly 9.5%. Sample: PBMCs or T cells enriched from blood (not recorded which). This receptor was taken from a man aged 35 to 55 who had recovered from COVID-19. V and J are TRBV7-2 and TRBJ2-3; 9 bases are shared with TRBD2. The CDR3: CASSRLAGYADTQYF. The CDR3 DNA follows: TGTGCCAGCAGCCGTCTAGCGGGATACGCAGATACGCAGTATTTT.